This TCR beta chain was retrieved from a study of T-cell memory formation after mild COVID-19. Study-wide results and caveats: CD4+ clones that contracted lay mainly in CM and EM; CD8+ ones lay in EMRA.

Germline loops: CDR1 ENHRY, CDR2 SYGVKD. Trimming removed 5 bases from V and 6 bases from J, with 17 bases in between. The CDR3 extends over 15 amino acids. One entry per CDR3 protein results from TCRdb running MiXCR on the 5' RACE reads. This table has about 560,000 distinct CDR3 sequences, roughly 18% appearing once. Concerning this clonotype: Its specificity is unknown.

This sequence originates from an adult woman who had mild COVID-19 (a few samples of this study predate the infection). Cell type and time point are not known. The V gene is TRBV10-3, the J gene TRBJ2-1; maybe TRBD1 (6 bases). The sequenced sample consisted of PBMCs or a T cell subset sorted from them (not recorded which). CDR3 nucleotide sequence: TGTGCCATCAGTCATCTTCGGACAGAAACCAATGAGCAGTTCTTC. It specifies CAISHLRTETNEQFF.